These 14 T cell receptor beta chains originate from one sample sequenced in a study of cytomegalovirus exposure and HLA in healthy donors (dated by TCRdb to between 2016 and 2019). Libraries were prepared through the immunoSEQ multiplex PCR assay. TCRdb mirrors the immuneACCESS table, restricted to in-frame sequences. Some clones are absent from its copies; in checked studies, under half trace to an unresolved V gene, and the reason for the others is unknown. Recorded for this sample are 300,000 or so clones; roughly 86% of them occurred a single time. The ten largest account for over 0.9% of the sample. The sample comprised PBMCs. The receptors come from a man aged 30-40 years in good health and CMV-seronegative.

This sequence joins TRBV7-9 and TRBJ2-5, with 12 bases lining up with TRBD2. The CDR3 sequence is 15 residues long. Germline lookup yields CDR1 SEHNR and CDR2 FQNEAQ (reference sequence). The V segment lost 5 bases and the J segment 4 bases; nucleotides outside the gene matches: 5. The CDR3 here is CASSSLAGGPETQYF. The CDR3, as DNA: TGTGCCAGCAGCAGCCTAGCGGGGGGGCCAGAGACCCAGTACTTC.

The chain combines TRBV15 with TRBJ1-1; possible D gene TRBD1, 6 bases. Looked up from germline, CDR1 is LNHNV and CDR2 is YYDKDF (reference sequence). The V gene lost 1 base and the J gene lost 4 bases, with 13 bases spanning the gap. The CDR3 consists of 15 residues. CDR3 loop: CATSRGIEGGTEAFF. DNA for the CDR3: TGTGCCACCAGCAGAGGGATAGAAGGGGGCACTGAAGCTTTCTTT.

V is TRBV19 and J is TRBJ1-5; TRBD1 matches 7 bases. The CDR3 loop spans 15 amino acids. V lost 6 bases, J lost 0 bases, and 5 bases stayed unmatched. The germline V gene encodes CDR1 LNHDA and CDR2 SQIVND (reference sequence). The CDR3 loop is CASSQTGPSNQPQHF. As DNA, the CDR3 is TGTGCCAGTAGCCAGACAGGGCCTAGCAATCAGCCCCAGCATTTT.

This chain uses TRBV4-1 with TRBJ2-1; D unclear. Germline V gene sequence: CDR1 MGHRA, CDR2 YSYEKL. The CDR3 is 13 residues long. V was clipped by 1 base and J by 6 bases, with 7 bases between them. DNA of the CDR3: TGCGCCAGCAGCCAAGCGCGGAGCAATGAGCAGTTCTTC. It yields the protein CASSQARSNEQFF.

This chain uses TRBV29-1 with TRBJ1-1; the match to TRBD1 covers 9 bases. V lost 6 bases and J lost 0; bases outside the gene matches: 5. The CDR3 is 14 amino acids. Germline loops: CDR1 SQVTM, CDR2 ANQGSEA. CDR3 sequence (DNA): TGCAGCGTGACTCACAGGGGGCTGAACACTGAAGCTTTCTTT. Its protein is CSVTHRGLNTEAFF.

This chain joins TRBV7-6 and TRBJ2-5, with D possibly TRBD1 on 5 matching bases. CDR1 and CDR2 (germline): SGHVS, FNYEAQ. V lost 0 bases and J lost 1, with 6 bases in between. This CDR3 is built from 14 residues. CDR3 sequence (DNA): TGTGCCAGCAGCTTAGCAGGGGTCCAAGAGACCCAGTACTTC. Translated, it gives CASSLAGVQETQYF.

The rearrangement joins TRBV6-5 to TRBJ1-2; TRBD1 matches 7 bases. Germline loops: CDR1 MNHEY, CDR2 SVGAGI. The CDR3 runs to 13 residues. Unmatched junction bases numbered 5, after V lost 6 bases and J lost 4 bases. The CDR3 is CASRPRQGYGYTF. As DNA, the CDR3 is TGTGCCAGCAGACCCCGACAGGGCTATGGCTACACCTTC.

The chain couples TRBV6-1 to TRBJ2-5; 7 bases align to TRBD1. J was trimmed by 3 bases and V by 2 bases; bases with no gene match: 3. Germline V gene data show CDR1 as MNHNS and CDR2 as SASEGT. This CDR3 contains 14 residues. CDR3 loop: CASSEWDSEETQYF. The CDR3 region has the DNA TGTGCCAGCAGTGAATGGGACAGTGAAGAGACCCAGTACTTC.

The chain links TRBV5-4 to TRBJ2-3, with TRBD2 matching 8 bases. The CDR3 has 13 residues. V gave up 0 bases and J gave up 13 bases; unmatched junction bases: 7. From germline, CDR1 is SGHNT and CDR2 YYREEE (reference sequence). In DNA form, the CDR3 reads TGTGCCAGCAGCTTGGCCGGGGCGGGGGGTGAGTATTTT. Translating gives CASSLAGAGGEYF.

This chain links TRBV10-3 with TRBJ2-7; TRBD1 matches 8 bases. CDR3 length: 15 amino acids. V lost 4 bases and J lost 1; bases outside the gene matches: 6. Germline assignment: CDR1 ENHRY and CDR2 SYGVKD. Here the CDR3 DNA reads TGTGCCATCAGTGCAGCCGGACAGGGATCCTACGAGCAGTACTTC. It is translated as CAISAAGQGSYEQYF.

The chain couples TRBV29-1 to TRBJ2-5, with 10 nucleotides matching TRBD1. CDR1 and CDR2 (germline): SQVTM, ANQGSEA. This CDR3 spans 17 amino acids. V trimming: 0 bases; J trimming: 3 bases; junction bases outside the gene matches: 10. The CDR3, as DNA: TGCAGCGTTGAAGACCGGGACAGGGGTTTAAGAGAAGAGACCCAGTACTTC. Encoded protein: CSVEDRDRGLREETQYF. Supplemented by reference TRBV29-1 and TRBJ2-5, the full variable domain reads SAVISQKPSRDICQRGTSLTIQCQVDSQVTMMFWYRQQPGQSLTLIATANQGSEATYESGFVIDKFPISRPNLTFSTLTVSNMSPEDSSIYLCSVEDRDRGLREETQYFGPGTRLLVL.

This clone came up a few times. The chain combines TRBV10-1 with TRBJ2-7; possible D gene TRBD1, 6 bases. Per germline, CDR1 WNHNN and CDR2 SYGVQD (reference sequence). The CDR3 sequence is 11 residues long. With 4 bases removed from V and 8 bases from J, the gap between germline ends came to 9 bases. CDR3 loop: CASSVDSQQYF. The CDR3 region has the DNA TGCGCCAGCAGTGTGGACAGCCAGCAGTACTTC.

The gene calls are TRBV4-1 and TRBJ1-2, with TRBD1 matching over 12 bases. This CDR3 is 17 amino acids long. Germline V gene sequence: CDR1 MGHRA, CDR2 YSYEKL. With 4 bases clipped from V and 3 bases from J, the junction kept 9 bases outside the gene matches. CDR3 sequence reads: CASSPTYGTGGHYGYTF. The CDR3, as DNA: TGCGCCAGCAGCCCCACGTACGGGACAGGGGGCCACTATGGCTACACCTTC.

The CDR3, as DNA: TGTGCCAGCTCACCAAACAGCCAAGAGACCCAGTACTTC. Translation: CASSPNSQETQYF. The chain links TRBV18 to TRBJ2-5; no reliable D call. Germline assignment: CDR1 KGHSH and CDR2 LQKENI. CDR3 length: 13 amino acids. V was pared by 2 bases and J by 1 base, with 5 bases between.